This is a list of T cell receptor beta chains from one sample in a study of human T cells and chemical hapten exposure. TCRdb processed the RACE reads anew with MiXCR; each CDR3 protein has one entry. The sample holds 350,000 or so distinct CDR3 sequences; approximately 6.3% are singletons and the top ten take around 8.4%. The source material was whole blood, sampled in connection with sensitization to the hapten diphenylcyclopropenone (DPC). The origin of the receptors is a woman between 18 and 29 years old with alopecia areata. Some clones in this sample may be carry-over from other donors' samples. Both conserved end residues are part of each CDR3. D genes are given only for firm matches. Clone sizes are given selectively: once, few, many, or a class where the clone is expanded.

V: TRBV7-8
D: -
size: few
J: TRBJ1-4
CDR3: CASSLVGRPEGELFF
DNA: TGTGCCAGCAGCTTAGTCGGCAGGCCGGAGGGGGAACTGTTTTTT

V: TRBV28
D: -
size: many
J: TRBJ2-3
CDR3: CASSLNNPLSTSDTQYF
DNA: TGTGCCAGCAGTTTGAACAATCCACTTTCGACTTCAGATACGCAGTATTTT

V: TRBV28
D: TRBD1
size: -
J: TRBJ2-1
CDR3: CASSFSGTGGYNEQFF
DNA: TGTGCCAGCAGTTTCTCCGGGACAGGGGGCTACAATGAGCAGTTCTTC

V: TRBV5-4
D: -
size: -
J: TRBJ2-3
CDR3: CASAIGGFPLDTQYF
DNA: TGTGCCAGCGCCATAGGTGGATTTCCCCTAGATACGCAGTATTTT

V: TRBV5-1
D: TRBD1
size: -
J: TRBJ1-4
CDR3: CASNGRTGEEKLFF
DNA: TGCGCCAGCAACGGAAGGACAGGGGAGGAAAAACTGTTTTTT

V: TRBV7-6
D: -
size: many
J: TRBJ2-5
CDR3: CASSSLPGGTNGAETQYF
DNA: TGTGCCAGCAGCTCCCTCCCCGGGGGGACAAATGGCGCAGAGACCCAGTACTTC

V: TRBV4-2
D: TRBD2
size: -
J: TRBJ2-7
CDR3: CASSPAGGLVTYEQYF
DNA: TGTGCCAGCAGCCCAGCGGGGGGGCTGGTTACCTACGAGCAGTACTTC

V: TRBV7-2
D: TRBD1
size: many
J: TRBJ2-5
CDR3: CASSRSQGVETQYF
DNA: TGTGCCAGCAGCCGATCACAGGGGGTAGAGACCCAGTACTTC

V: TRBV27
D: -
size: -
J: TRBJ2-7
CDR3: CASSLSGLPEQYF
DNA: TGTGCCAGCAGTTTATCGGGCCTGCCCGAGCAGTACTTC

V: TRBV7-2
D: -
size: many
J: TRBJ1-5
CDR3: CASSFGPSNQPQHF
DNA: TGTGCCAGCAGCTTCGGCCCTAGCAATCAGCCCCAGCATTTT